Listed below are T cell receptor beta chains from one sample, sequenced in a study of shared clonotypes between healthy human individuals. Sequenced by immunoSEQ multiplex PCR; TCRdb stores in-frame clones only, minus some. The sample holds approximately 100,000 clones, around 71% seen once. Input material: memory CD8+ T cells sorted from blood. Receptors were obtained from a woman aged 30 to 39 in good health. CDR3s include the opening cysteine and the closing phenylalanine or tryptophan. Fields, in order: D gene, clone size, V gene, J gene, CDR3 protein, CDR3 DNA. A D gene is named only where the DNA matches it firmly. Size is omitted from some rows. Given values are once, few, many or a class for expanded clones.

D gene: TRBD2; clone size: many; V gene: TRBV4-1; J gene: TRBJ2-1; CDR3 protein: CASSQVREGNAEQFF; CDR3 DNA: TGCGCCAGCAGCCAAGTACGGGAGGGCAACGCTGAGCAGTTCTTC
D gene: -; clone size: few; V gene: TRBV4-1; J gene: TRBJ1-2; CDR3 protein: CASSQDGGYTF; CDR3 DNA: TGCGCCAGCAGCCAGGACGGGGGCTACACCTTC
D gene: -; clone size: -; V gene: TRBV27; J gene: TRBJ1-2; CDR3 protein: CASSSGLSYTF; CDR3 DNA: TGTGCCAGCAGCTCGGGGCTTAGCTACACCTTC
D gene: TRBD2; clone size: few; V gene: TRBV6-4; J gene: TRBJ2-3; CDR3 protein: CASSESLAETDTQYF; CDR3 DNA: TGTGCCAGCAGTGAGTCACTAGCGGAGACAGATACGCAGTATTTT
D gene: -; clone size: -; V gene: TRBV9; J gene: TRBJ2-2; CDR3 protein: CASSGAGTLTGELFF; CDR3 DNA: TGTGCCAGCAGCGGGGCCGGGACACTCACCGGGGAGCTGTTTTTT
D gene: -; clone size: -; V gene: TRBV9; J gene: TRBJ2-1; CDR3 protein: CASSVGLRHYNEQFF; CDR3 DNA: TGTGCCAGCAGCGTAGGGTTACGACATTACAATGAGCAGTTCTTC
D gene: -; clone size: many; V gene: TRBV6-6; J gene: TRBJ1-1; CDR3 protein: CASSYSMENTEAFF; CDR3 DNA: TGTGCCAGCAGTTACTCGATGGAGAACACTGAAGCTTTCTTT
D gene: -; clone size: -; V gene: TRBV10-1; J gene: TRBJ2-1; CDR3 protein: CASSERAEYNEQFF; CDR3 DNA: TGCGCCAGCAGTGAGCGGGCCGAGTACAATGAGCAGTTCTTC
D gene: -; clone size: few; V gene: TRBV7-9; J gene: TRBJ2-7; CDR3 protein: CASSPSATGRSEQYF; CDR3 DNA: TGTGCCAGCAGTCCCTCGGCGACGGGACGATCCGAGCAGTACTTC
D gene: -; clone size: -; V gene: TRBV19; J gene: TRBJ2-3; CDR3 protein: CASSRGTDTQYF; CDR3 DNA: TGTGCCAGTAGCAGGGGCACAGATACGCAGTATTTT
D gene: -; clone size: -; V gene: TRBV27; J gene: TRBJ2-7; CDR3 protein: CASSLGAGRTYEQYF; CDR3 DNA: TGTGCCAGCAGTTTGGGTGCCGGGCGCACCTACGAGCAGTACTTC
D gene: -; clone size: few; V gene: TRBV19; J gene: TRBJ1-4; CDR3 protein: CASSISGAGDATNEKLFF; CDR3 DNA: TGTGCCAGTAGTATATCAGGGGCGGGAGACGCAACTAATGAAAAACTGTTTTTT
D gene: -; clone size: -; V gene: TRBV7-9; J gene: TRBJ2-5; CDR3 protein: CASSSTGSQRTQYF; CDR3 DNA: TGTGCCAGCAGCTCGACCGGGAGCCAACGGACCCAGTACTTC
D gene: -; clone size: -; V gene: TRBV20-1; J gene: TRBJ1-1; CDR3 protein: CSARVAGLGFF; CDR3 DNA: TGCAGTGCTAGAGTGGCGGGGCTTGGTTTCTTT
D gene: -; clone size: -; V gene: TRBV25-1; J gene: TRBJ2-5; CDR3 protein: CASSDQRQQETQYF; CDR3 DNA: TGTGCCAGCAGTGACCAGCGACAGCAAGAGACCCAGTACTTC
D gene: -; clone size: -; V gene: TRBV2; J gene: TRBJ1-1; CDR3 protein: CASNGERAEAFF; CDR3 DNA: TGTGCCAGCAACGGGGAGAGGGCTGAAGCTTTCTTT
D gene: TRBD1; clone size: -; V gene: TRBV7-9; J gene: TRBJ2-5; CDR3 protein: CASADAGTGNYEQYF; CDR3 DNA: TGTGCCAGCGCCGACGCTGGGACAGGGAACTATGAGCAGTACTTC
D gene: -; clone size: few; V gene: TRBV2; J gene: TRBJ2-7; CDR3 protein: CASKGSEPYEQYF; CDR3 DNA: TGTGCCAGCAAAGGGTCAGAACCCTACGAGCAGTACTTC
D gene: -; clone size: few; V gene: TRBV15; J gene: TRBJ1-1; CDR3 protein: CATSRSGNRAEAFF; CDR3 DNA: TGTGCCACCAGCAGGAGTGGAAACCGGGCTGAAGCTTTCTTT
D gene: TRBD1; clone size: -; V gene: TRBV2; J gene: TRBJ1-2; CDR3 protein: CASSPGQGGYGYTF; CDR3 DNA: TGTGCCAGCAGTCCTGGACAGGGAGGGTATGGCTACACCTTC
D gene: TRBD1; clone size: few; V gene: TRBV6-4; J gene: TRBJ2-1; CDR3 protein: CASSTGDNNEQFF; CDR3 DNA: TGTGCCAGCAGTACAGGGGACAACAATGAGCAGTTCTTC
D gene: -; clone size: many; V gene: TRBV9; J gene: TRBJ1-1; CDR3 protein: CASSVAWGSTEAFF; CDR3 DNA: TGTGCCAGCAGCGTAGCTTGGGGGTCCACTGAAGCTTTCTTT